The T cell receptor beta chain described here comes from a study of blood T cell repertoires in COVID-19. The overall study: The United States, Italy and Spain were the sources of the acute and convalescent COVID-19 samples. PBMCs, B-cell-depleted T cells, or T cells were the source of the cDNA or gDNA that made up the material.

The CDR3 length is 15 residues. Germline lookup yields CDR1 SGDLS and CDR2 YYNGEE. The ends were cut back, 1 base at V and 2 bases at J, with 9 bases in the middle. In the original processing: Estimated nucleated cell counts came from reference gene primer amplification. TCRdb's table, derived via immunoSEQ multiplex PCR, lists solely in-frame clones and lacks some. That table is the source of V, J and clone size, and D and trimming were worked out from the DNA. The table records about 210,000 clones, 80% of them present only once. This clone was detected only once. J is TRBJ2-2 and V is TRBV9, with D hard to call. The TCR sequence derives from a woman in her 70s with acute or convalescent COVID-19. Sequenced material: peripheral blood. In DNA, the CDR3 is TGTGCCAGCAGCGTATTATCAGGAAACACCGGGGAGCTGTTTTTT. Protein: CASSVLSGNTGELFF.